The clone carrying this T cell receptor (beta chain) is a singleton in its sample. Germline CDR1 MNHNY, CDR2 SVGAGI (reference sequence). After removal of 5 bases from V and 2 bases from J, the junction contained 5 bases not matched to a gene. This CDR3 is 15 amino acids long. The data originate from a study of technical replicates of blood from a handful of donors. Here immunoSEQ multiplex PCR was the method, and the copy in TCRdb shows in-frame clones only, minus some. There are 72,000 or so clones in the sample; 92% occur only once, and 0.42% lies in the top ten. The rearrangement joins TRBV6-6 to TRBJ2-3, with TRBD1 identical over 9 bases. Sequencing input: T cells isolated from PBMCs. The clonotype comes from a human donor in good health. CDR3: CASSNRDRDTDTQYF. CDR3 bases: TGTGCCAGCAGTAACCGGGACAGGGACACAGATACGCAGTATTTT.